Below are 8 T cell receptor beta chains sequenced from a single sample in a study of blood T cell repertoires in COVID-19. Data came from immunoSEQ multiplex PCR; TCRdb stores just in-frame clones and leaves some out. The profile covers some 120,000 clones, with more than 75% appearing a single time and 7.5% to 8% taken by the ten largest. Sequencing was carried out using peripheral blood. These receptors originate from a man aged 50 or older with acute or convalescent COVID-19.

The chain employs TRBV12-3 or TRBV12-4 and TRBJ1-2; 7 nucleotides line up with TRBD1. This CDR3 region has 12 residues. V gave up 8 bases and J gave up 4 bases; unmatched junction bases: 4. Written as DNA, the CDR3 is TGTGCCAGCTCGAAGGGGGCCTATGGCTACACCTTC. Translated, it gives CASSKGAYGYTF.

The rearrangement joins TRBV18 to TRBJ2-5; TRBD2 matches at 8 bases. The CDR3 runs to 14 residues. The J segment lost 5 bases and the V segment lost 6 bases, leaving 8 bases of the junction unmatched. From germline, CDR1 is KGHSH and CDR2 LQKENI. The CDR3, as DNA: TGTGCCAGCTCTACGGGTAGCGGGACTGAGACCCAGTACTTC. Amino acids: CASSTGSGTETQYF.

A few counts support this clone. V usage is TRBV7-2 and J usage is TRBJ1-3, with TRBD1 matching 11 bases. CDR3 size: 15 residues. Germline V gives CDR1 SGHTA, CDR2 FQGNSA. Trimming at V came to 6 bases and at J to 4 bases, leaving 5 bases not matched to a gene. CDR3 residues: CASRLDRGPGNTIYF. The DNA of the CDR3 is TGTGCCAGCAGATTGGACAGGGGGCCCGGAAACACCATATATTTT.

This clone was seen only once. V usage is TRBV7-6 and J usage is TRBJ2-5; D possibly corresponds to TRBD1 (6 bases). Per the germline V gene, CDR1 is SGHVS and CDR2 is FNYEAQ. The V end lost 7 bases, the J end lost 2 bases, and 17 bases lay between the germline ends. The CDR3 has 15 residues. The CDR3 nucleotides are TGTGCCAGCACCGATTCGACAGGACCTCAAGAGACCCAGTACTTC. This translates into CASTDSTGPQETQYF.

The chain employs TRBV9 and TRBJ2-1; 8 positions match TRBD2. This CDR3 region has 15 residues. Germline CDR1 is SGDLS and CDR2 is YYNGEE. V was clipped by 0 bases and J by 6 bases; unmatched bases: 5. The CDR3 nucleotides read TGTGCCAGCAGCGTAGTGGTCGGGGGGGGCAATGAGCAGTTCTTC. Encoded protein: CASSVVVGGGNEQFF.

The chain combines TRBV30 with TRBJ2-7, with 7 bases fitting TRBD2. With 1 base clipped from V and 5 bases from J, the junction kept 14 bases outside the gene matches. This CDR3 is 16 amino acids long. Germline values: CDR1 GTSNPN, CDR2 SVGIG (reference sequence). This chain's CDR3 is CAWSDQLNPGGDEQYF. The CDR3 DNA sequence: TGTGCCTGGAGTGACCAACTAAACCCGGGGGGAGACGAGCAGTACTTC.

The chain recombines TRBV6-5 with TRBJ1-1; 8 positions match TRBD1. This CDR3 has 14 residues. Germline CDR1 is MNHEY and CDR2 is SVGAGI. The V and J ends lost 6 bases and 0 bases, in that order; junction bases with no gene match: 3. CDR3 loop: CASSSTGVNTEAFF. CDR3 in DNA: TGTGCCAGCAGCTCGACAGGGGTGAACACTGAAGCTTTCTTT.

The chain employs TRBV29-1 and TRBJ1-2; D is uncertain. Trimming pared 1 base from V and 1 base from J, leaving 7 bases between. This CDR3 region has 13 residues. The germline gives CDR1 SQVTM, CDR2 ANQGSEA. This CDR3 reads CSVEGPGNYGYTF. The CDR3 bases are TGCAGCGTTGAAGGCCCGGGTAACTATGGCTACACCTTC.